Below are 11 T cell receptor beta chains sequenced from a single sample in a study of shared clonotypes between healthy human individuals. Some clones are missing from TCRdb's copy, which holds only in-frame ones; the method was immunoSEQ multiplex PCR. Here the sample spans under 600,000 clones, roughly 98% being singletons. Terminally differentiated effector memory CD45RA+ cells were excluded from the naive CD8 cells, which were CD45RO-negative and positively selected for CCR7. The sequenced sample consisted of naive CD8+ T cells sorted from blood. These receptors were collected from a young man in good health.

V is TRBV7-9 and J is TRBJ2-7, with 7 bases fitting TRBD1. Germline loops: CDR1 SEHNR, CDR2 FQNEAQ (reference sequence). The CDR3 has 12 residues. V dropped 7 bases and J dropped 9; count of bases not matched to a gene: 9. The CDR3 reads CASNVDREGQYF. CDR3 sequence (DNA): TGTGCCAGCAACGTAGACAGGGAAGGGCAGTACTTC.

CDR3 loop: CASSQGTALWTDTQYF. The CDR3 DNA reads as TGTGCCAGCAGCCAGGGGACGGCCCTCTGGACAGATACGCAGTATTTT. The rearrangement joins TRBV7-8 to TRBJ2-3; D perhaps matches TRBD1 (6 bases). Germline CDR1 and CDR2: SGHVS and FQNEAQ. CDR3 length equals 16 residues. The ends were cut back, 5 bases at V and 3 bases at J, with 18 bases in the middle.

V is TRBV7-9 and J is TRBJ2-1; 7 positions match TRBD2. The germline V gene encodes CDR1 SEHNR and CDR2 FQNEAQ (reference sequence). V dropped 10 bases and J dropped 4; count of bases not matched to a gene: 10. This CDR3 is 14 amino acids long. The CDR3 here is CATTRDYAYNEQFF. The DNA for the CDR3 is TGTGCCACCACCCGGGACTACGCGTACAATGAGCAGTTCTTC.

This chain joins TRBV5-6 and TRBJ2-1; D is uncertain. The CDR3 is made up of 11 amino acids. V was pared by 8 bases and J by 4 bases, with 7 bases between. Germline lookup yields CDR1 SGHDT and CDR2 YYEEEE. The CDR3 DNA reads TGTGCCAGTCAGGAGTACAATGAGCAGTTCTTC. The encoded protein is CASQEYNEQFF.

The rearrangement uses TRBV27 and TRBJ1-2; D may be TRBD1 (6 bases). Trimming stripped 2 bases from V and 4 bases from J, with 17 bases between. From germline, CDR1 is MNHEY and CDR2 SMNVEV (reference sequence). The CDR3 has 16 residues. The CDR3 spells CASSLTLGGRSYGYTF. The CDR3 DNA sequence: TGTGCCAGCAGTTTAACCTTAGGGGGGCGAAGCTATGGCTACACCTTC.

The V and J genes are TRBV7-2 and TRBJ2-2; D not certain. Germline-derived CDR1 and CDR2 are SGHTA and FQGNSA. V was trimmed by 5 bases and J by 4 bases, leaving 14 bases between them. CDR3 length: 15 amino acids. For the CDR3, the DNA is TGTGCCAGCAGCCGAGGACCGGAGATCACCGGGGAGCTGTTTTTT. Amino acid sequence: CASSRGPEITGELFF.

The J gene is TRBJ1-2, the V gene TRBV7-6; 7 bases are a match to TRBD1. Germline V gives CDR1 SGHVS, CDR2 FNYEAQ. V lost 5 bases to trimming and J lost 8 bases; unmatched junction nucleotides: 11. The CDR3 totals 14 residues. Here the CDR3 reads CASSPRGYVFGYTF. Here the CDR3 DNA reads TGTGCCAGCAGCCCCAGGGGGTACGTCTTCGGCTACACCTTC.

The table lists this clone with a count of one. This chain links TRBV6-6 with TRBJ1-1; possibly TRBD1 for D (6 bases). V gave up 6 bases and J gave up 6 bases, with 11 bases separating them. The CDR3 spans 12 residues. The V gene's germline CDR1 is MNHNY and CDR2 SVGAGI (reference sequence). CDR3 nucleotide sequence: TGTGCCAGCAGCCGTAAGGGGGCTGAAGCTTTCTTT. It is translated as CASSRKGAEAFF.

The chain combines TRBV28 with TRBJ1-1, with TRBD1 matching over 9 bases. Germline-derived CDR1 and CDR2 are MDHEN and SYDVKM. Unmatched junction bases numbered 4, after V lost 5 bases and J lost 3 bases. The CDR3 loop spans 14 amino acids. The CDR3 region is CASSPGTGYTEAFF. CDR3 nucleotide sequence: TGTGCCAGCAGTCCCGGGACAGGGTACACTGAAGCTTTCTTT.

The chain carries TRBV27 and TRBJ2-3, with 7 bases that match TRBD2. This CDR3 has 15 residues. The V gene end was trimmed by 0 bases and the J gene end by 5 bases; junction bases not matched to a gene: 5. Germline-derived CDR1 and CDR2 are MNHEY and SMNVEV (reference sequence). CDR3 nucleotide sequence: TGTGCCAGCAGTTTATCGGCGGGAGTCATAGATACGCAGTATTTT. It translates to CASSLSAGVIDTQYF.

The V call is TRBV18, the J call TRBJ2-1, with 10 bases matching TRBD2. With V trimmed by 6 bases and J by 8 bases, 10 bases remained unmatched. CDR3 size: 15 residues. Germline lookup yields CDR1 KGHSH and CDR2 LQKENI. CDR3 bases: TGTGCCAGCTCCCTCCCTAGCGGGAGTGGGTATGAGCAGTTCTTC. This gives the protein CASSLPSGSGYEQFF.